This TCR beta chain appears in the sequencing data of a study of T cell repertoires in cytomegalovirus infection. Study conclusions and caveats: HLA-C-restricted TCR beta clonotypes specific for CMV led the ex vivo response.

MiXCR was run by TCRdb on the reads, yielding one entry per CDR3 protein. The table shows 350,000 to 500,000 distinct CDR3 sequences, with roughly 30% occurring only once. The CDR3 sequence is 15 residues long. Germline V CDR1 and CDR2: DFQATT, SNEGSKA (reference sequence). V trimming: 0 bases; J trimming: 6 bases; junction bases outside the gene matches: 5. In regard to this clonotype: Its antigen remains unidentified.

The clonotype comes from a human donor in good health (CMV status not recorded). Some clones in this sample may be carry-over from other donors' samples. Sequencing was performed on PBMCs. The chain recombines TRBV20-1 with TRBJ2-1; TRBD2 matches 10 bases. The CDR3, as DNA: TGCAGTGCTAGAGATCATAGCGGGGGGATCAATGAGCAGTTCTTC. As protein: CSARDHSGGINEQFF.